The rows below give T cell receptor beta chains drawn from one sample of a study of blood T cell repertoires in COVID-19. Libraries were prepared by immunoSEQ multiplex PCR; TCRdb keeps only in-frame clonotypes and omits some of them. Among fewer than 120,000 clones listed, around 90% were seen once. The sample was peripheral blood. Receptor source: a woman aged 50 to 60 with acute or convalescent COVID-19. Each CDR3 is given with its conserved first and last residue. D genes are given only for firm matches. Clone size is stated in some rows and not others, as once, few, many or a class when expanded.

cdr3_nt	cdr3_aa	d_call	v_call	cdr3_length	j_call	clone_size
TGTGCCACCAGCAGAGATCATGCATATGGCGGCTACACCTTC	CATSRDHAYGGYTF	.	TRBV15	14	TRBJ1-2	few
TGTGCCAGTAGTATTTCCGGGACAGGGAAAGAGACCCAGTACTTC	CASSISGTGKETQYF	TRBD1	TRBV19	15	TRBJ2-5	once
TGTGCCAGCAACGGGGAATCTGGGGCCAACGTCCTGACTTTC	CASNGESGANVLTF	.	TRBV19	14	TRBJ2-6	.
TGCAGCGTTGAAGATTGGCAGGAAAGTGGCAATGAGCAGTTCTTC	CSVEDWQESGNEQFF	.	TRBV29-1	15	TRBJ2-1	.
TGTGCCAGCGGTGTAGGCGGGGGAATGAACACTGAAGCTTTCTTT	CASGVGGGMNTEAFF	.	TRBV27	15	TRBJ1-1	.
TGTGCCAGCAGTCAGAGGCTTCAAGAGACCCAGTACTTC	CASSQRLQETQYF	.	TRBV27	13	TRBJ2-5	.
TGCAGCGCCGAGGCTCGGGGGGCACGAGAGACCCAGTACTTC	CSAEARGARETQYF	.	TRBV29-1	14	TRBJ2-5	.
TGTGCCAGCAGCTCTGGACTAGCGGGAGGGTTTCGAAATGAGCAGTTCTTC	CASSSGLAGGFRNEQFF	TRBD2	TRBV7-9	17	TRBJ2-1	.
TGTGCCAGCTCACCAATGCAGTTTAACACTGAAGCTTTCTTT	CASSPMQFNTEAFF	.	TRBV18	14	TRBJ1-1	.
TGTGCCAGCAGTTCGGGGGAGGTCCTACCGCAGTTCTTC	CASSSGEVLPQFF	.	TRBV12-3/TRBV12-4	13	TRBJ2-1	.